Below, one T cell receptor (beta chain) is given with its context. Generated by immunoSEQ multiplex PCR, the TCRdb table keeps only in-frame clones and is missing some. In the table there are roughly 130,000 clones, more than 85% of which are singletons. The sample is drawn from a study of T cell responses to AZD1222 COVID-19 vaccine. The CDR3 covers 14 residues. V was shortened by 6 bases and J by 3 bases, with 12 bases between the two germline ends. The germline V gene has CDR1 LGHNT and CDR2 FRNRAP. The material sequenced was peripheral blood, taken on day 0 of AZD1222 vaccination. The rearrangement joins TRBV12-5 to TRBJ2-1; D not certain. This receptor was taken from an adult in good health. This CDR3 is CASGPGLDYNEQFF. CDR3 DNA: TGTGCTAGTGGCCCAGGCCTTGACTACAATGAGCAGTTCTTC.